This T cell receptor beta chain stems from a study of T cells after yellow fever vaccination. For the study at large: The authors prepared low-cell-number fractions using SMART-Seq v4 Ultra Low Input. Study results and caveats: Abundant clonotypes from the bulk population could contaminate FACS-sorted repertoires.

In its sample, this clonotype was seen a few times. Its target is not known. The CDR3 has 13 residues. V gave up 1 base and J gave up 8 bases, with 9 bases separating them. CDR1 is LGHNA and CDR2 is YSLEER in the germline V gene. Conversion of TCR transcripts into cDNA relied on 5'RACE template switching, which added a universal primer site and UMIs. TCRdb called the 5' RACE reads again in MiXCR, with one record for every CDR3 protein. The table shows around 330,000 distinct CDR3 sequences, with around 4% occurring only once. This receptor was identified in a man aged 18 to 35 who received the YFV17D yellow fever vaccine. The chain has TRBV4-3 and TRBJ1-3; a weak D match, TRBD1 (6 bases). This material consisted of PBMCs, taken on the day of the yellow fever booster vaccination. CDR3 loop: CASSQGEGDTIYF. CDR3 DNA sequence: TGCGCCAGCAGCCAAGGGGAGGGGGACACCATATATTTT.